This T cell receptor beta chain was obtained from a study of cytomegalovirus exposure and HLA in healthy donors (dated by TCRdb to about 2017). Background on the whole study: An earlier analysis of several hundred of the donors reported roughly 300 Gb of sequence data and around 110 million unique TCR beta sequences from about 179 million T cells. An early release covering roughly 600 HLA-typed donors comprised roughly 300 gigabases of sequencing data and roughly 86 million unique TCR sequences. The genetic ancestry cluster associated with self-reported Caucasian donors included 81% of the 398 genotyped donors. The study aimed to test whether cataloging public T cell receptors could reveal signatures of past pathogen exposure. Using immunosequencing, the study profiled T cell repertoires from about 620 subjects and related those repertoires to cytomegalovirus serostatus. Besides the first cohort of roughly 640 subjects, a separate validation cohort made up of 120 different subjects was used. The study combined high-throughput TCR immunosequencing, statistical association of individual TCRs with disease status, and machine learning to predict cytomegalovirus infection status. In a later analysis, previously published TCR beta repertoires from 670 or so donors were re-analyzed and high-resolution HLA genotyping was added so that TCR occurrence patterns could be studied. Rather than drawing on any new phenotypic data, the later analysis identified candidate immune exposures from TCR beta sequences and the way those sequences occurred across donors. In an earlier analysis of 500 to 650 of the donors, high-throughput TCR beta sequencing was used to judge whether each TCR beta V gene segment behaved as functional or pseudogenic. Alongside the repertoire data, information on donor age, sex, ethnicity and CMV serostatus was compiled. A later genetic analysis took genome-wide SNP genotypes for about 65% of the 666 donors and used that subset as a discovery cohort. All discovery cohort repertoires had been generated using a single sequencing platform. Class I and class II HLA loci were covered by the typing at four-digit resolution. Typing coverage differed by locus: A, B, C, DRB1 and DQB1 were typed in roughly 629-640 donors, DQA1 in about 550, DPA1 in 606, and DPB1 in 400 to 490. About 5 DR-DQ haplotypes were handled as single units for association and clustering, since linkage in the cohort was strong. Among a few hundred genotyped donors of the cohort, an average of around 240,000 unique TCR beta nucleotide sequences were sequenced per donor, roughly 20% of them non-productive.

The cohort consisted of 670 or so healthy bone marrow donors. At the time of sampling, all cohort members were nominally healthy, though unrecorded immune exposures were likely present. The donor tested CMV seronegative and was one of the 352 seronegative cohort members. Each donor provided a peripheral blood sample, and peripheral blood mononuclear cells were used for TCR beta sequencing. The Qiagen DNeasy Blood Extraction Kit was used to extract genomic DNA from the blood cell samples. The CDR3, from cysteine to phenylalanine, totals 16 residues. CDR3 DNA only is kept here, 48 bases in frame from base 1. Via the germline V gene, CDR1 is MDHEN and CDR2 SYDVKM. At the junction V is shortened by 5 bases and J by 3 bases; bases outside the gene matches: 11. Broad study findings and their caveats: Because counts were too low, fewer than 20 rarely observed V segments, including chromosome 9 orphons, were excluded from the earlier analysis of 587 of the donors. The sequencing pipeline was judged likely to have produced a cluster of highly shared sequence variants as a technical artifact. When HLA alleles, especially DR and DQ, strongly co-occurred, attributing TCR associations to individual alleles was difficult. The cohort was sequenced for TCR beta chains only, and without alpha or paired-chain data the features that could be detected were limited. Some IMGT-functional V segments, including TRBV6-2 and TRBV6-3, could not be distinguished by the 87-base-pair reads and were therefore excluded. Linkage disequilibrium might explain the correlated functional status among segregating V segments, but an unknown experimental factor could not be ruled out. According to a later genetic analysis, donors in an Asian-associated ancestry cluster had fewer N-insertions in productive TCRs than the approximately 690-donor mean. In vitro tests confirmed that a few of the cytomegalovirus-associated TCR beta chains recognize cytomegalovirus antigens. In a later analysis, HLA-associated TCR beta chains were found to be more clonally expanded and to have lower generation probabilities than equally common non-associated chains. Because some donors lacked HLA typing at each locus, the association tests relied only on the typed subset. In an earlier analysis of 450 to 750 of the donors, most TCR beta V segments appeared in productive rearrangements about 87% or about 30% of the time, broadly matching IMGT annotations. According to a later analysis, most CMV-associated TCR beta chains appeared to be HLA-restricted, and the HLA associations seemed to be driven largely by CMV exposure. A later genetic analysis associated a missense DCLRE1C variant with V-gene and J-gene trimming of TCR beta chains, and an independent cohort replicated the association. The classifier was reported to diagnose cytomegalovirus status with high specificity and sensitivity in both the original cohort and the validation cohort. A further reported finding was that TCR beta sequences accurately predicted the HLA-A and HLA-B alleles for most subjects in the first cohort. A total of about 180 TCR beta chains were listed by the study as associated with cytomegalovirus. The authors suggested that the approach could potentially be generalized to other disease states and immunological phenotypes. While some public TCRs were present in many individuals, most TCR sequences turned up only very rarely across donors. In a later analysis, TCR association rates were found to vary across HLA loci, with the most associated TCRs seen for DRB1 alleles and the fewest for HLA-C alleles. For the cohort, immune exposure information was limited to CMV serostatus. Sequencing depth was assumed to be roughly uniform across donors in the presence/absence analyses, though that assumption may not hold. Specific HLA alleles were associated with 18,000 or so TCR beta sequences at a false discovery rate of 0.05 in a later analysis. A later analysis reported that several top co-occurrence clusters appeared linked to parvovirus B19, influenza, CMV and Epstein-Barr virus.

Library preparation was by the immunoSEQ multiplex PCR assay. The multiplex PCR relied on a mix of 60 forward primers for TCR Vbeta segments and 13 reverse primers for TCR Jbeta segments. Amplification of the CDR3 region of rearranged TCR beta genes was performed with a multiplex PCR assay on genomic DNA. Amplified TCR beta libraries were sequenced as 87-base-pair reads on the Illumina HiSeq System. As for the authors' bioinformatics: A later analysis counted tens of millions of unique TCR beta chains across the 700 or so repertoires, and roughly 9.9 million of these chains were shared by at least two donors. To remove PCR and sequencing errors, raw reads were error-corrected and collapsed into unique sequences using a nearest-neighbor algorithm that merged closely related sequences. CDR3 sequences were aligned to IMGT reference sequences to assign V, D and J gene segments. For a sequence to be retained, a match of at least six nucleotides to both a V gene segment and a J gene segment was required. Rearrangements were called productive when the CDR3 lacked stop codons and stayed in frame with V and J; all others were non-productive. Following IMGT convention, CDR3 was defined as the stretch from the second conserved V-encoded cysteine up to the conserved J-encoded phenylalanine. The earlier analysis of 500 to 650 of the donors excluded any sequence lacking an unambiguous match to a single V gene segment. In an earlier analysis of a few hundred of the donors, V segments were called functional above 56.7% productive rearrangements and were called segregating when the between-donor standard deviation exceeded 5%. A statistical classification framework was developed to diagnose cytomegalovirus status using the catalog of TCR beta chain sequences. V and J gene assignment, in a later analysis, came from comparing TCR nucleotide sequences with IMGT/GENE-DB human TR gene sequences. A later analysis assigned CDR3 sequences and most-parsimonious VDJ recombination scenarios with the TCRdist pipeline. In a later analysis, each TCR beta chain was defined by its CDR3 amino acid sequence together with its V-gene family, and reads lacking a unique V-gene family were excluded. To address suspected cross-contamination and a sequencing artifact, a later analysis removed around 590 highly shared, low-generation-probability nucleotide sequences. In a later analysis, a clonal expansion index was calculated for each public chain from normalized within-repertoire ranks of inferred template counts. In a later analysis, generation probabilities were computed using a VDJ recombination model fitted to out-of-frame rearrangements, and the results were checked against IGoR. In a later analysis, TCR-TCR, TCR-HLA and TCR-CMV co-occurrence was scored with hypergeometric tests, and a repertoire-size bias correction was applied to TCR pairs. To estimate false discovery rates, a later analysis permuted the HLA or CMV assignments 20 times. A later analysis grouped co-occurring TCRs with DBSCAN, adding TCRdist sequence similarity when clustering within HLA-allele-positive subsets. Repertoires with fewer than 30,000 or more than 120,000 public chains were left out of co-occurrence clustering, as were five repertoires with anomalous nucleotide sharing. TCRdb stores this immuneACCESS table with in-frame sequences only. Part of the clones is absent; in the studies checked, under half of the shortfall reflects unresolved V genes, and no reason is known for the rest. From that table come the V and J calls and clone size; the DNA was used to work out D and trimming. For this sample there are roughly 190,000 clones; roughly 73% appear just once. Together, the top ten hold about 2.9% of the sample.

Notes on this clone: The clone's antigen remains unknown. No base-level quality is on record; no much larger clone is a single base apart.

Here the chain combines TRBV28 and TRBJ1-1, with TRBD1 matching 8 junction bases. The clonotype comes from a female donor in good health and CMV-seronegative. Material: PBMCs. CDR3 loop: CASSLLGQGADTEAFF. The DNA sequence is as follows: TGTGCCAGCAGTCTCCTTGGACAGGGAGCAGACACTGAAGCTTTCTTT. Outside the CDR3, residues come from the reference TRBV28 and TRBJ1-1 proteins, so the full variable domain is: DVKVTQSSRYLVKRTGEKVFLECVQDMDHENMFWYRQDPGLGLRLIYFSYDVKMKEKGDIPEGYSVSREKKERFSLILESASTNQTSMYLCASSLLGQGADTEAFFGQGTRLTVV.